This TCR beta chain derives from a study of blood T cells in healthy people across ages. Primed by a sample-barcoded 5' primer and a J-beta primer mix, a second PCR proceeded for about 6 to 12 cycles. A single record per CDR3 protein comes from TCRdb applying MiXCR to the 5' RACE reads. The sample yields about 570,000 distinct CDR3 sequences, 25% to 30% seen once. General observations from the study: Fewer expanded clones and more diversity marked long-lived versus aged donors.

This clonotype appeared a few times. Antigen unknown. Its ends do not fully match the called genes, so a read error is possible. This sequence was found in a woman aged 70-85 years in good health. Sequencing used blood.

CDR3 region: CASSASWTETYGHTF. The CDR3 DNA reads TGTGCCAGCAGCGCTTCCTGGACAGAGACCTATGGCCACACCTTC. This chain uses TRBV6-1 with TRBJ1-2; a weak D match, TRBD1 (6 bases). Germline assignment: CDR1 MNHNS and CDR2 SASEGT. The CDR3 consists of 15 residues.